This T cell receptor (beta chain) comes out of a study of T cells in Graves' hyperthyroidism and ophthalmopathy. RNA transcripts yielded amplified TCR beta CDR3 regions. Researchers ran a first-round RT-PCR on the TCR CDR3 using the HTBI primer set. TCRdb used MiXCR to reprocess the multiplex PCR reads, holding one entry per CDR3 protein. The sample contains hundreds of thousands of distinct CDR3 sequences, roughly 14% of which appear only once. CDR1 is MGHRA, CDR2 YSYEKL, per germline. The CDR3 is made up of 16 amino acids. Trimming stripped 0 bases from V and 5 bases from J, with 13 bases between. Ophthalmopathy patients had moderate-to-severe active disease, CAS ≥3, NOSPECS ≥4, and disease duration under 3 months. This clonotype was picked up a small number of times. What it recognizes is unknown. Findings and limits, study-wide: In the blood, most expanded thyroid clonotypes above 0.001 appeared as well.

The chain joins TRBV4-1 to TRBJ2-2, with D possibly matching TRBD2 (6 bases). This clonotype was obtained from a woman in her thirties or forties with Graves' ophthalmopathy. Sequencing used blood. CDR3 sequence: CASSQEEEGITGELFF. The CDR3 DNA sequence: TGCGCCAGCAGCCAAGAAGAGGAGGGGATAACCGGGGAGCTGTTTTTT.